This T cell receptor (beta chain) was observed in a study of cytomegalovirus exposure and HLA in healthy donors. Study summary: Around 180 million T cells yielded around 120 million unique TCR beta sequences in earlier analysis.

The CDR3 covers 16 residues. CDR1 and CDR2 from the germline V gene are SGDLS and YYNGEE. Trimming at V came to 0 bases and at J to 3 bases, leaving 5 bases not matched to a gene. Notes on this clone: Its antigen is not known.

General study results and limits: Overall, approximately 150 TCR beta chains were annotated as cytomegalovirus-associated. Later work showed greater clonal expansion in HLA-associated TCR beta chains than in equally common others. TCR beta V segments were, for the most part, productive about 87% or about 30% of the time in an earlier analysis.

13 Jbeta primers and 60 Vbeta primers were used for the PCR. The protocol was immunoSEQ multiplex PCR, while the TCRdb copy is restricted to in-frame clones and leaves out a portion. This sample has 150,000 to 200,000 clones, with over 80% found just once. The specimen was PBMCs. The receptor comes from a human donor in good health. The V and J genes are TRBV9 and TRBJ2-3; 9 nucleotides agree with TRBD2. Written as DNA, the CDR3 is TGTGCCAGCAGCGTAGCCGGCCTAGCGGGGACAGATACGCAGTATTTT. This codes for CASSVAGLAGTDTQYF.